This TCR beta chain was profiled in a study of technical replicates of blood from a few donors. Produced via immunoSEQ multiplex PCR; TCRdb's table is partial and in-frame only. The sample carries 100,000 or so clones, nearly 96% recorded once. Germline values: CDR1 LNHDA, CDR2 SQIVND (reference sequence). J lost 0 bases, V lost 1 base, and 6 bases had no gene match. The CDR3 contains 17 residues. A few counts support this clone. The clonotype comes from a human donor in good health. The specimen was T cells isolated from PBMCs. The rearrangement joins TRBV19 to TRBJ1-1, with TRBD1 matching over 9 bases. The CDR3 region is CASSIVLTGGLNTEAFF. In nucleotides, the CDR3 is TGTGCCAGTAGTATAGTACTGACAGGGGGTCTGAACACTGAAGCTTTCTTT.